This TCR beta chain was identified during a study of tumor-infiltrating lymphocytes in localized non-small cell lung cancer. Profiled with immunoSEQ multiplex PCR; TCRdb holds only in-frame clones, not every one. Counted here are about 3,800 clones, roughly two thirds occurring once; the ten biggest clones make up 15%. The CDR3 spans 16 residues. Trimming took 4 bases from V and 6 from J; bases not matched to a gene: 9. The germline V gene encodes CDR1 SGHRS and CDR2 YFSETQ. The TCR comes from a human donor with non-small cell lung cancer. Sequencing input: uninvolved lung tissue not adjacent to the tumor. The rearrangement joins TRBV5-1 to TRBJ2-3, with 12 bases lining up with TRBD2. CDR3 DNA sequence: TGCGCCAGCAGCATCCTAACTAGCGGGGGGAGGGATACGCAGTATTTT. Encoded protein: CASSILTSGGRDTQYF.